A single sample is the source of the 9 T cell receptor beta chains below, sequenced in a study of cytomegalovirus exposure and HLA in healthy donors. PCR primers comprised 60 Vbeta and 13 Jbeta primers. The assay was immunoSEQ multiplex PCR, and TCRdb's table has in-frame clones only and misses some. The sample contains approximately 82,000 clones, around 78% of which appear only once. The sequenced sample was PBMCs. The origin of the receptors is a man aged 35-49 years in good health and CMV-seronegative.

The chain links TRBV6-6 to TRBJ2-3, with 9 bases fitting TRBD1. V was clipped by 5 bases and J by 2 bases; unmatched bases: 5. CDR1 MNHNY and CDR2 SVGAGI come from the germline V gene (reference sequence). CDR3 length equals 15 residues. The CDR3 protein is CASSDTGGPTDTQYF. CDR3 nucleotide sequence: TGTGCCAGCAGTGATACAGGGGGCCCCACAGATACGCAGTATTTT.

The genes are TRBV18 and TRBJ2-5; TRBD1 agrees at 7 bases. In germline, CDR1 is KGHSH, CDR2 LQKENI. The CDR3 consists of 16 residues. The V and J ends lost 6 bases and 1 base, in that order; junction bases with no gene match: 11. CDR3 nucleotide sequence: TGTGCCAGCTCGCTCAGACAGGGTGAGCCCCAAGAGACCCAGTACTTC. Amino acids: CASSLRQGEPQETQYF.

DNA for the CDR3: TGTGCCAGTAAGCCTATAACAGGGAGTAGACTAGCGGGAGCGGGGAACTACAATGAGCAGTTCTTC. Encoded protein: CASKPITGSRLAGAGNYNEQFF. The chain uses TRBV19 and TRBJ2-1, with TRBD2 matching over 12 bases. This CDR3 is 22 amino acids long. Germline V gene lookup returns CDR1 LNHDA and CDR2 SQIVND (reference sequence). Unmatched junction bases numbered 25, after V lost 7 bases and J lost 3 bases.

The gene calls are TRBV30 and TRBJ1-5; D call uncertain. The CDR3 extends over 15 amino acids. The V end lost 0 bases, the J end lost 3 bases, and 12 bases lay between the germline ends. Germline V gene sequence: CDR1 GTSNPN, CDR2 SVGIG (reference sequence). The CDR3 reads CAWSVPGVDNQPQHF. The CDR3, as DNA: TGTGCCTGGAGTGTACCCGGGGTCGACAATCAGCCCCAGCATTTT.

This clone showed up just once. V usage is TRBV6-1 and J usage is TRBJ1-2; TRBD1 might be the D (5 bases). V was trimmed by 3 bases and J by 5 bases, leaving 19 bases between them. The CDR3 covers 16 residues. Germline V lookup: CDR1 MNHNS, CDR2 SASEGT. The DNA of the CDR3 is TGTGCCAGCAGTGATCCTTTCGGCAGGGAATCTTATGGCTACACCTTC. This gives the protein CASSDPFGRESYGYTF.

The gene calls are TRBV2 and TRBJ1-6; D is possibly TRBD1 (5 bases). The CDR3 loop spans 14 amino acids. Germline CDR1 reads SNHLY; CDR2 reads FYNNEI. Deletions cut 4 bases from V and 9 bases from J, with 13 bases between. The CDR3 reads CASSGRGSGSPLHF. Here the CDR3 DNA reads TGTGCCAGCAGTGGTAGGGGATCAGGTTCACCCCTCCACTTT.

The chain links TRBV11-3 to TRBJ2-1; 7 bases map to TRBD2. Germline lookup yields CDR1 SGHNT and CDR2 YENEEA. This CDR3 region has 14 residues. J was trimmed by 8 bases and V by 5 bases; bases with no gene match: 9. CDR3 residues: CASSLTSRGYEQFF. The CDR3 DNA sequence: TGTGCCAGCAGCCTGACTAGCCGGGGCTATGAGCAGTTCTTC. Combining the CDR3 with reference TRBV11-3 and TRBJ2-1 gives the whole variable domain EAGVVQSPRYKIIEKKQPVAFWCNPISGHNTLYWYLQNLGQGPELLIRYENEEAVDDSQLPKDRFSAERLKGVDSTLKIQPAELGDSAVYLCASSLTSRGYEQFFGPGTRLTVL.

The V and J genes are TRBV4-1 and TRBJ2-1, with D perhaps TRBD1 (6 bases). CDR1 MGHRA and CDR2 YSYEKL come from the germline V gene. V was pared by 3 bases and J by 0 bases, with 15 bases between. This CDR3 region has 17 residues. The CDR3 DNA reads TGCGCCAGCAGCCACCAGACAGGCCCGAGCTCCTACAATGAGCAGTTCTTC. Translated, it gives CASSHQTGPSSYNEQFF.

This chain joins TRBV11-2 and TRBJ2-2, with D hard to call. V shed 6 bases and J shed 4 bases, with 6 bases lying between them. Germline CDR1 reads SGHAT; CDR2 reads FQNNGV. The CDR3 totals 12 residues. The CDR3 region is CASSIRTGELFF. The CDR3 DNA reads TGTGCCAGCAGTATCCGCACCGGGGAGCTGTTTTTT.